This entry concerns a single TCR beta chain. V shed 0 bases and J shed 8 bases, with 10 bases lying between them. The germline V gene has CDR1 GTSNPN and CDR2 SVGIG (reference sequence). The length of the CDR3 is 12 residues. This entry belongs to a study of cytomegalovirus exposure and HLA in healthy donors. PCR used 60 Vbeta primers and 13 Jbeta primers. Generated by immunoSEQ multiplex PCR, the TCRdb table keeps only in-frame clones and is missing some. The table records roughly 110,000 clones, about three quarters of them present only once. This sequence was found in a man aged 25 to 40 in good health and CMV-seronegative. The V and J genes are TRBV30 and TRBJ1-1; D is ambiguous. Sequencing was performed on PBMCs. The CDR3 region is CAWSVDSTEAFF. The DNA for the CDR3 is TGTGCCTGGAGTGTAGACTCGACGGAAGCTTTCTTT.